A selection of T cell receptor beta chains follows, all from one sample in a study of blood T cell repertoires in COVID-19. Clones were sequenced by immunoSEQ multiplex PCR, and TCRdb holds only the in-frame ones, with some missing. This table has tens of thousands of clones, approximately 88% appearing once. Material: peripheral blood. The receptors stem from an older man with acute or convalescent COVID-19. Each CDR3 is given with its conserved first and last residue.

v_call | cdr3_aa
TRBV10-2 | CASSARQDYTGELFF
TRBV15 | CATSWDRVDSPLHF
TRBV14 | CASSQPGTGIYGYTF
TRBV7-9 | CASSLGTGNEKLFF
TRBV5-6 | CASSPGLRTDTQYF
TRBV28 | CAIRIAGGANEQFF
TRBV18 | CASSPRGQGQYF
TRBV7-9 | CARKRDFIGYTF
TRBV11-3 | CASSLVRTGELFF
TRBV7-8 | CASSYDRDYEQYF
TRBV27 | CASSLTGIYGYTF
TRBV19 | CASSILAGGEQFF
TRBV12-3/TRBV12-4 | CASSLDTEAFF
TRBV4-2 | CASSPQLAGGGEQFF
TRBV11-2 | CASRTGTLNTEAFF
TRBV3-1/TRBV3-2 | CASSQVRGSGGYTF
TRBV30 | CAWSTTFSSTDTQYF
TRBV6-2/TRBV6-3 | CASSTWGGSEQFF
TRBV11-3 | CASSLTGGNSPLHF
TRBV5-1 | CASTIEGAMGTGELFF
TRBV2 | CASSESGGVGETQYF
TRBV7-8 | CASSSGQPPHSTLHF
TRBV5-5 | CASRDPDRGDQPQHF
TRBV5-1 | CASSLEGGRTRGGYTF
TRBV4-3 | CASSQFSTTGTGALPYGYTF
TRBV30 | CAANGMDREEF
TRBV4-2 | CASSQAGDRPNEQFF
TRBV5-1 | CASSSGREGEEQFF
TRBV12-3/TRBV12-4 | CACSSRSTYEQYF
TRBV6-4 | CASSDELETQYF
TRBV27 | CASSLGLWETQYF
TRBV5-1 | CASSLGQGDQPQHF
TRBV3-1/TRBV3-2 | CASRLALSPLHF
TRBV11-2 | CASSFGLTGELFF
TRBV12-3/TRBV12-4 | CASSLGGGYEQFF
TRBV3-1/TRBV3-2 | CASSQGRGETEAFF
TRBV7-2 | CASSFDRGRNGYTF
TRBV6-5 | CASSSRGSNEKLFF
TRBV2 | CASRDRVEQPQHF
TRBV7-8 | CASSLGQNYEQYF
TRBV7-2 | CASSTTGGIDEQYF
TRBV6-5 | CASSYRGGSSYEQYF
TRBV28 | CASGLNSPLHF
TRBV27 | CASSLYGTVNTGELFF
TRBV5-1 | CASSLYRDGYTF
TRBV19 | CASSGQSYGYTF
TRBV29-1 | CSDTGGSTDTQYF
TRBV5-1 | CASSPQAGASNEQFF
TRBV7-2 | CASSLVLAEDEQFF
TRBV27 | CASSSAGAYEQYF
TRBV3-1/TRBV3-2 | CASSPGPRGTGSPLHF